The 21 T cell receptor beta chains reported below all come from one sample, sequenced in a study of blood T cell repertoires in COVID-19. The repertoire was sequenced with immunoSEQ multiplex PCR; TCRdb's copy has only in-frame clones and lacks some. The data hold some 70,000 clones, with 75% to 95% observed a single time. Sequencing input: peripheral blood. The receptors come from a human donor with active COVID-19. The donor label of this sample is uncertain.

This clone was counted between two and nine times. The rearrangement joins TRBV11-3 to TRBJ1-3; unclear D gene. CDR1 and CDR2 (germline): SGHNT, YENEEA. V dropped 0 bases and J dropped 0 bases, with 6 bases sitting between them. The CDR3 extends over 15 amino acids. CDR3 loop: CASSLDIGSGNTIYF. CDR3 nucleotide sequence: TGTGCCAGCAGCTTAGATATCGGCTCTGGAAACACCATATATTTT. The whole variable domain, remainder taken from reference TRBV11-3 and TRBJ1-3, is EAGVVQSPRYKIIEKKQPVAFWCNPISGHNTLYWYLQNLGQGPELLIRYENEEAVDDSQLPKDRFSAERLKGVDSTLKIQPAELGDSAVYLCASSLDIGSGNTIYFGEGSWLTVV.

This sequence joins TRBV7-9 and TRBJ2-1; TRBD1 aligns across 11 bases. CDR3 length: 16 residues. Trimming cost V 5 bases and J 5 bases; bases outside gene matches: 8. The germline V gene has CDR1 SEHNR and CDR2 FQNEAQ (reference sequence). The CDR3: CASSLSRTGGNNEQFF. In DNA form, the CDR3 reads TGTGCCAGCAGCCTTAGTAGGACAGGGGGCAACAATGAGCAGTTCTTC.

The J gene is TRBJ1-2, the V gene TRBV7-9, with D possibly TRBD1 on 6 matching bases. V lost 3 bases, J lost 3 bases, and 8 bases lay in between. This CDR3 comprises 13 residues. Per germline, CDR1 SEHNR and CDR2 FQNEAQ (reference sequence). CDR3 sequence (DNA): TGTGCCAGCAGCTTGAACAGGGACTATGGCTACACCTTC. It encodes CASSLNRDYGYTF.

This chain joins TRBV27 and TRBJ1-2, with D unresolved. Trimming stripped 6 bases from V and 4 bases from J, with 9 bases between. This CDR3 has 12 residues. The germline V gene has CDR1 MNHEY and CDR2 SMNVEV (reference sequence). This CDR3 reads CASRNFIYGYTF. CDR3 sequence (DNA): TGTGCCAGCAGAAATTTTATCTATGGCTACACCTTC.

The V gene is TRBV5-4, the J gene TRBJ1-6, with 8 nucleotides matching TRBD1. The V gene's germline CDR1 is SGHNT and CDR2 YYREEE (reference sequence). After removal of 4 bases from V and 9 bases from J, the junction contained 12 bases not matched to a gene. This CDR3 has 16 amino acids. The chain's CDR3 is CASSTRTGILRSPLHF. CDR3 coding DNA: TGTGCCAGCAGCACGAGGACAGGGATCCTCCGTTCACCCCTCCACTTT.

As DNA, the CDR3 is TGTGCCAGCATGCGGGAGGAAGGCACCGGGGAGCTGTTTTTT. Translated: CASMREEGTGELFF. The chain joins TRBV6-4 to TRBJ2-2; 8 bases line up with TRBD2. Germline lookup yields CDR1 MRHNA and CDR2 SNTAGT. The CDR3 has 14 amino acids. The V and J ends lost 7 bases and 4 bases, in that order; junction bases with no gene match: 5.

This clone was recorded only once. This rearrangement joins TRBV3-1 (or the pseudogene TRBV3-2) to TRBJ2-1; 8 positions match TRBD2. The CDR3 sequence is 17 residues long. Germline CDR1 LGHDT, CDR2 YNNKEL (reference sequence). J gave up 1 base and V 0 bases, and 5 bases lay outside the gene matches. The chain's CDR3 is CASSQDGASGSYNEQFF. The CDR3 nucleotides read TGTGCCAGCAGCCAAGACGGGGCTAGCGGGTCCTACAATGAGCAGTTCTTC.

This chain joins TRBV28 and TRBJ2-1; the D gene is possibly TRBD1 (5 bases). The CDR3 is 16 residues long. V was pared by 2 bases and J by 2 bases, with 13 bases between. The V gene's germline CDR1 is MDHEN and CDR2 SYDVKM. Here the CDR3 reads CASSLSTGGTYNEQFF. Written as DNA, the CDR3 is TGTGCCAGCAGTTTAAGTACAGGTGGTACCTACAATGAGCAGTTCTTC.

The chain is built from TRBV5-5 and TRBJ1-3; 7 bases align to TRBD1. This CDR3 is built from 13 residues. V was clipped by 9 bases and J by 0 bases; unmatched bases: 3. The germline gives CDR1 SGHKS, CDR2 YYEKEE (reference sequence). The DNA of the CDR3 is TGTGCCACCGGGACAGACTCTGGAAACACCATATATTTT. Protein product: CATGTDSGNTIYF.

The CDR3: CASSRTDTDTQYF. In DNA form, the CDR3 reads TGTGCCAGCAGTCGGACTGACACAGATACGCAGTATTTT. This chain links TRBV28 with TRBJ2-3; tentative D call: TRBD2 (5 bases). V was clipped by 5 bases and J by 2 bases, with 8 bases between them. Germline V gene data show CDR1 as MDHEN and CDR2 as SYDVKM. The CDR3 has 13 residues.

The chain recombines TRBV28 with TRBJ1-1; D is uncertain. Germline V gene sequence: CDR1 MDHEN, CDR2 SYDVKM. The V end was cut by 1 base, the J end by 4 bases, with 7 bases between. The CDR3 is made up of 13 amino acids. The CDR3 region is CASSLYISTEAFF. DNA for the CDR3: TGTGCCAGCAGTTTATACATAAGCACTGAAGCTTTCTTT.

This rearrangement joins TRBV2 to TRBJ1-1; TRBD1 aligns across 12 bases. The CDR3 spans 15 residues. Losses at the gene ends were 3 bases for V and 5 bases for J; bases not matched to a gene: 4. Germline V gives CDR1 SNHLY, CDR2 FYNNEI. The CDR3 nucleotides are TGTGCCAGCAGTGAGGGGACAGGGGGCTGGACTGAAGCTTTCTTT. Protein sequence: CASSEGTGGWTEAFF.

The V and J genes are TRBV28 and TRBJ1-5; 8 nucleotides align to TRBD1. Germline CDR1 MDHEN, CDR2 SYDVKM. This CDR3 spans 14 amino acids. V lost 4 bases, J lost 6 bases, and 5 bases stayed unmatched. In DNA, the CDR3 is TGTGCCAGCAGTTCCCAGGGGGCCGGTCAGCCCCAGCATTTT. Translated, it gives CASSSQGAGQPQHF.

The chain joins TRBV30 to TRBJ2-2; TRBD1 aligns across 8 bases. The length of the CDR3 is 15 residues. The V gene's germline CDR1 is GTSNPN and CDR2 SVGIG (reference sequence). The V gene end was trimmed by 1 base and the J gene end by 2 bases; junction bases not matched to a gene: 3. CDR3 DNA: TGTGCCTGGAGTGCCGGACAGGGTAACACCGGGGAGCTGTTTTTT. This encodes CAWSAGQGNTGELFF.

This clone was observed a single time. The chain is built from TRBV18 and TRBJ2-5; 8 nucleotides align to TRBD1. Germline values: CDR1 KGHSH, CDR2 LQKENI. This CDR3 spans 16 amino acids. The V segment lost 3 bases and the J segment 2 bases; nucleotides outside the gene matches: 8. CDR3 coding DNA: TGTGCCAGCTCACCCACTCGGACAGGGCTTCAAGAGACCCAGTACTTC. This translates into CASSPTRTGLQETQYF.

This chain links TRBV29-1 with TRBJ2-7; D may be TRBD1 (5 bases). There are 12 residues in the CDR3. The V gene lost 6 bases and the J gene lost 5 bases, with 14 bases spanning the gap. Germline V CDR1 and CDR2: SQVTM, ANQGSEA. Here the CDR3 DNA reads TGCAGCGTCCTTGACAGTCGGGACGAGCAGTACTTC. It yields the protein CSVLDSRDEQYF.

The chain carries TRBV12-5 and TRBJ1-3; D not resolved. Between the trimmed V and J ends, which lost 2 bases and 5 bases, there was a span of 13 bases. The V gene's germline CDR1 is LGHNT and CDR2 FRNRAP. CDR3 size: 15 residues. CDR3 sequence: CASGLITPPRNTIYF. The CDR3 DNA follows: TGTGCTAGTGGTTTGATAACACCTCCCAGAAACACCATATATTTT.

The rearrangement links TRBV6-4 to TRBJ1-4; perhaps TRBD1 as D (5 bases). Germline V gene lookup returns CDR1 MRHNA and CDR2 SNTAGT. The CDR3 loop spans 15 amino acids. Deletions cut 1 base from V and 5 bases from J, with 11 bases between. The CDR3 region is CASSDFKGSNEKLFF. CDR3 in DNA: TGTGCCAGCAGTGACTTTAAGGGGTCCAATGAAAAACTGTTTTTT.

V is TRBV5-8 and J is TRBJ2-5, with D perhaps matching TRBD1 (6 bases). Germline V CDR1 and CDR2: SGHTS, YDEGEE. The CDR3 is 14 amino acids. Trimming pared 2 bases from V and 8 bases from J, leaving 16 bases between. CDR3 nucleotides: TGTGCCAGCAGCTTTGGGGGCTGGGGAGAAACCCAGTACTTC. The encoded protein is CASSFGGWGETQYF.

The chain combines TRBV24-1 with TRBJ2-1; D may be TRBD2 (6 bases). The CDR3 runs 15 residues. Trimming removed 5 bases from V and 0 bases from J, with 10 bases in between. Germline V gene sequence: CDR1 KGHDR, CDR2 SFDVKD. In DNA form, the CDR3 reads TGTGCCACCAGTGTTCGGGGGAGCTCCTACAATGAGCAGTTCTTC. It codes for CATSVRGSSYNEQFF.

The CDR3 protein is CASTLAGADEQYF. The CDR3 DNA reads as TGTGCCAGCACCTTAGCGGGAGCGGACGAGCAGTACTTC. This sequence joins TRBV6-5 and TRBJ2-7, with 9 bases fitting TRBD2. There are 13 residues in the CDR3. J gave up 5 bases and V 7 bases, and 6 bases lay outside the gene matches. CDR1 is MNHEY, CDR2 SVGAGI, per germline.